The present T cell receptor (beta chain) was sequenced within a study of blood T cell repertoires in COVID-19. In the study overall: T cells, B-cell-depleted T cells, or PBMCs provided the cDNA or gDNA that served as material.

The CDR3 has 15 amino acids. Germline V gene lookup returns CDR1 SGHTA and CDR2 FQGNSA. Per the authors' pipeline: Reference gene primer amplification yielded estimated nucleated cell counts. Libraries were prepared by immunoSEQ multiplex PCR; TCRdb keeps only in-frame clonotypes and omits some of them. The DNA gave D and trimming, while V, J and clone size come from that table. The sample gives about 180,000 clones, around four fifths of which show up once; about 8.3% is in the top ten. Regarding this clone: The junction shows a germline mismatch at one end, possibly a read error.

The chain is built from TRBV7-2 and TRBJ2-5; 9 nucleotides agree with TRBD1. The sample consisted of peripheral blood. The clonotype comes from a woman in her seventies with COVID-19, enrolled during active disease. In nucleotides, the CDR3 is TGTGCCAGCAGTTTAGGCGGGACAGGGAAAGAGACCCAGTACTTC. It translates to CASSLGGTGKETQYF.